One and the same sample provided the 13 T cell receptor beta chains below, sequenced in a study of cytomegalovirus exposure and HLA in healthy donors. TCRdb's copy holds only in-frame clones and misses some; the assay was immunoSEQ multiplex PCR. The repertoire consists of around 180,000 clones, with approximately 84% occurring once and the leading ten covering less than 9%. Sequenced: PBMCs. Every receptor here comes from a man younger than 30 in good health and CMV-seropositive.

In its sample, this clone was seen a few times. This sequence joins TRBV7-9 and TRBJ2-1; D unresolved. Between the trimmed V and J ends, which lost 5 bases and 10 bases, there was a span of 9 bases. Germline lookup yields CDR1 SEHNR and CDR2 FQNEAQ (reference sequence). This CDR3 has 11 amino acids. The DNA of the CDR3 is TGTGCCAGCAGCCCCTTTTTAGAGCAGTTCTTC. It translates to CASSPFLEQFF.

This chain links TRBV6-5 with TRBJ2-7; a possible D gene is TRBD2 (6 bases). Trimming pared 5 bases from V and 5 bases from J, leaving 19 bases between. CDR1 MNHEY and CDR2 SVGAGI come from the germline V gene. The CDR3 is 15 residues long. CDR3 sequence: CASSALGAGMNEQYF. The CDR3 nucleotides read TGTGCCAGCAGTGCACTAGGGGCGGGGATGAACGAGCAGTACTTC.

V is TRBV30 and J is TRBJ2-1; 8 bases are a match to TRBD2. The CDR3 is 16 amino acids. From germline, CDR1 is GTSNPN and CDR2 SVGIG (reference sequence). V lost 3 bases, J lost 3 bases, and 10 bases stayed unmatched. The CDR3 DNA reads TGTGCCTGGAGCCAACAAACTAGCGGAAACTACAATGAGCAGTTCTTC. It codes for CAWSQQTSGNYNEQFF.

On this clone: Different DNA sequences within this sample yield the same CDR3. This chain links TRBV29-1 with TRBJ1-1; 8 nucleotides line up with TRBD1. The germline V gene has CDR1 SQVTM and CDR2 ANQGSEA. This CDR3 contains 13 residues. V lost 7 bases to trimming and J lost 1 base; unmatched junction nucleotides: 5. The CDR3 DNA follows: TGCAGCGCCGGCACAGGGGGGAACACTGAAGCTTTCTTT. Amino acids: CSAGTGGNTEAFF.

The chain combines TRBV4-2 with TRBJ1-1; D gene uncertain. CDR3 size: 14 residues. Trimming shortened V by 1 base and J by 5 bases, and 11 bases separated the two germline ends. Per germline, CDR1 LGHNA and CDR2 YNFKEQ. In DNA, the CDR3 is TGTGCCAGCAGCCAAGGAGTGCGGGAGACTGAAGCTTTCTTT. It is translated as CASSQGVRETEAFF.

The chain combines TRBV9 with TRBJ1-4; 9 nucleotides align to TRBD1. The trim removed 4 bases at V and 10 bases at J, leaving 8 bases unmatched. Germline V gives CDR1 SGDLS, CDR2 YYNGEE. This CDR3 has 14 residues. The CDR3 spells CASSPGQGVGKLFF. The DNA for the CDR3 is TGTGCCAGCAGCCCGGGACAGGGAGTTGGAAAACTGTTTTTT.

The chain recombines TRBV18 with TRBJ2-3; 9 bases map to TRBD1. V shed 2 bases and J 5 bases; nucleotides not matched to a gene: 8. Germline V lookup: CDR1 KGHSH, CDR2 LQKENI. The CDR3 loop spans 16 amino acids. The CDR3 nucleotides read TGTGCCAGCTCACCAACAGGGGGCCACGAAGGAGATACGCAGTATTTT. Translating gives CASSPTGGHEGDTQYF.

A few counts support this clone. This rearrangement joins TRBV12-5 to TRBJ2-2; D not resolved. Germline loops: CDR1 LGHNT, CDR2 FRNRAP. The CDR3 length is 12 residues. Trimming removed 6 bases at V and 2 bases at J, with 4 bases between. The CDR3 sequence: CASGRNTGELFF. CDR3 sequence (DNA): TGTGCTAGTGGGCGCAACACCGGGGAGCTGTTTTTT.

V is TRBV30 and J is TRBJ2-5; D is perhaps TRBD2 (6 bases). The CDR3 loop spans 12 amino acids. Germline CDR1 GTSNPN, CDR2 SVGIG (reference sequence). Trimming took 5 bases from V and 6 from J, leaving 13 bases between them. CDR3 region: CAWASVSQTQYF. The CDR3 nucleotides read TGTGCCTGGGCTAGCGTTTCGCAGACCCAGTACTTC.

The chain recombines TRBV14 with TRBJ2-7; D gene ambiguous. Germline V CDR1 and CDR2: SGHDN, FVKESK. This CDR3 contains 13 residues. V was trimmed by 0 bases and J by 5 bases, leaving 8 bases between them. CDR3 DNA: TGTGCCAGCAGCCAAGACATGAGAGACGAGCAGTACTTC. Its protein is CASSQDMRDEQYF.

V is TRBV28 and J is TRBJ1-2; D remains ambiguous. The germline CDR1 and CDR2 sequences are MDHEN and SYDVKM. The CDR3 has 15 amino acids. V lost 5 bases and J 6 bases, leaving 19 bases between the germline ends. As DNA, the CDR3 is TGTGCCAGCAGTACCCCGACACCGGAGGAAAATGGCTACACCTTC. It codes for CASSTPTPEENGYTF.

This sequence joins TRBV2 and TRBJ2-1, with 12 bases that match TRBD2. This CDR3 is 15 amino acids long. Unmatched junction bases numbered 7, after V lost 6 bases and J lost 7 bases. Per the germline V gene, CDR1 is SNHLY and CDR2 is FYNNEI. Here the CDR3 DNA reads TGTGCCAGCAGGGGGGCTAGCGGGAGGGGTAATGAGCAGTTCTTC. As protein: CASRGASGRGNEQFF.

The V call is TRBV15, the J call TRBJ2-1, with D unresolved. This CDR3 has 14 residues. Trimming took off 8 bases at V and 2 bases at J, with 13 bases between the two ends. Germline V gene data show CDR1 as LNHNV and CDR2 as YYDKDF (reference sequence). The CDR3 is CATSAPRAYNEQFF. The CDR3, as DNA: TGTGCCACCTCCGCGCCCCGGGCCTACAATGAGCAGTTCTTC.